Listed below are T cell receptor beta chains from one sample, sequenced in a study of T cell responses to AZD1222 COVID-19 vaccine. Sequencing used immunoSEQ multiplex PCR; TCRdb keeps in-frame clones, though not all of them. The repertoire holds 66,000 or so clones, approximately 85% seen once, with 23% in the top ten. The specimen comprised peripheral blood, sampled on day 0 of MenACWY control vaccination. The receptor set was obtained from an adult in good health. Both conserved end residues are part of each CDR3. Each record gives: V gene, D gene, J gene, CDR3 length, clone size, CDR3 protein, CDR3 DNA. A D gene is named only where the DNA matches it firmly. Clone size is shown for a subset of rows, as once, few, many or a class of expanded clone.

v_call: TRBV10-3
d_call: .
j_call: TRBJ2-7
cdr3_length: 14
clone_size: few
cdr3_aa: CAIRDTDRSYEQYF
cdr3_nt: TGTGCCATCAGGGACACAGATAGATCCTACGAGCAGTACTTC

v_call: TRBV6-1
d_call: TRBD1
j_call: TRBJ2-6
cdr3_length: 19
clone_size: few
cdr3_aa: CASSARDRSFPSGANVLTF
cdr3_nt: TGTGCCAGCAGTGCGAGGGACAGATCATTTCCCTCTGGGGCCAACGTCCTGACTTTC

v_call: TRBV9
d_call: TRBD1
j_call: TRBJ1-4
cdr3_length: 11
clone_size: .
cdr3_aa: CARTGVEKLFF
cdr3_nt: TGTGCCAGGACAGGGGTAGAAAAACTGTTTTTT

v_call: TRBV7-9
d_call: TRBD2
j_call: TRBJ2-1
cdr3_length: 19
clone_size: .
cdr3_aa: CASSPSIRTSGTSYNEQFF
cdr3_nt: TGTGCCAGCAGCCCCTCGATAAGGACTAGCGGGACCTCCTACAATGAGCAGTTCTTC

v_call: TRBV28
d_call: .
j_call: TRBJ1-3
cdr3_length: 13
clone_size: .
cdr3_aa: CASSFNGENTIYF
cdr3_nt: TGTGCCAGCAGTTTTAATGGGGAAAACACCATATATTTT

v_call: TRBV19
d_call: .
j_call: TRBJ2-5
cdr3_length: 14
clone_size: few
cdr3_aa: CASSILGLEETQYF
cdr3_nt: TGTGCCAGTAGTATTCTGGGGCTAGAAGAGACCCAGTACTTC

v_call: TRBV20-1
d_call: .
j_call: TRBJ1-1
cdr3_length: 11
clone_size: .
cdr3_aa: CSATRDPGNFF
cdr3_nt: TGCAGTGCTACTCGGGACCCTGGAAATTTCTTT

v_call: TRBV7-8
d_call: TRBD2
j_call: TRBJ2-3
cdr3_length: 15
clone_size: .
cdr3_aa: CASSLDTGGTDTQYF
cdr3_nt: TGTGCCAGCAGCTTAGATACGGGGGGGACAGATACGCAGTATTTT

v_call: TRBV30
d_call: .
j_call: TRBJ1-1
cdr3_length: 17
clone_size: .
cdr3_aa: CAWSVGRGVGRNTEAFF
cdr3_nt: TGTGCCTGGAGTGTCGGGCGGGGGGTCGGGAGGAACACTGAAGCTTTCTTT

v_call: TRBV11-2
d_call: .
j_call: TRBJ2-7
cdr3_length: 15
clone_size: .
cdr3_aa: CASSLLDRLSYEQYF
cdr3_nt: TGTGCCAGCAGCCTCTTAGACAGACTCTCCTACGAGCAGTACTTC

v_call: TRBV10-3
d_call: .
j_call: TRBJ1-1
cdr3_length: 16
clone_size: .
cdr3_aa: CAISDRSWRDGREAFF
cdr3_nt: TGTGCCATCAGTGATAGGTCGTGGCGGGACGGAAGGGAAGCTTTCTTT

v_call: TRBV4-2
d_call: .
j_call: TRBJ1-3
cdr3_length: 12
clone_size: .
cdr3_aa: CASSQATNTIYF
cdr3_nt: TGTGCCAGCAGCCAAGCGACGAACACCATATATTTT

v_call: TRBV14
d_call: .
j_call: TRBJ1-6
cdr3_length: 14
clone_size: .
cdr3_aa: CASSQGGSFSPLHF
cdr3_nt: TGTGCCAGCAGCCAGGGGGGTAGTTTCTCACCCCTCCACTTT

v_call: TRBV7-3
d_call: .
j_call: TRBJ1-4
cdr3_length: 15
clone_size: once
cdr3_aa: CASSFITGPFEKLFF
cdr3_nt: TGTGCCAGCAGCTTTATAACCGGACCATTTGAAAAACTGTTTTTT

v_call: TRBV4-1
d_call: .
j_call: TRBJ1-1
cdr3_length: 15
clone_size: .
cdr3_aa: CASSQVAGVKTEAFF
cdr3_nt: TGCGCCAGCAGCCAAGTCGCAGGGGTGAAAACTGAAGCTTTCTTT

v_call: TRBV19
d_call: .
j_call: TRBJ1-1
cdr3_length: 14
clone_size: .
cdr3_aa: CASTLARDNTEAFF
cdr3_nt: TGTGCCAGTACCCTAGCCCGAGATAACACTGAAGCTTTCTTT

v_call: TRBV15
d_call: .
j_call: TRBJ1-6
cdr3_length: 14
clone_size: .
cdr3_aa: CATGEGRSRSPLHF
cdr3_nt: TGTGCCACAGGGGAAGGGAGGAGTAGGTCACCCCTCCACTTT

v_call: TRBV10-3
d_call: .
j_call: TRBJ1-2
cdr3_length: 12
clone_size: .
cdr3_aa: CATKQGDYGYTF
cdr3_nt: TGTGCCACCAAACAGGGAGACTATGGCTACACCTTC

v_call: TRBV30
d_call: .
j_call: TRBJ1-2
cdr3_length: 13
clone_size: once
cdr3_aa: CAWSRESGYGYTF
cdr3_nt: TGTGCCTGGAGTCGGGAATCCGGTTATGGCTACACCTTC

v_call: TRBV5-6
d_call: .
j_call: TRBJ1-6
cdr3_length: 15
clone_size: .
cdr3_aa: CASSSWGSRNSPLHF
cdr3_nt: TGTGCCAGCAGCTCGTGGGGCAGTAGGAATTCACCCCTCCACTTT

v_call: TRBV2
d_call: .
j_call: TRBJ2-5
cdr3_length: 13
clone_size: .
cdr3_aa: CASGRDNRETQYF
cdr3_nt: TGTGCCAGCGGTAGGGACAACCGAGAGACCCAGTACTTC

v_call: TRBV7-9
d_call: TRBD1
j_call: TRBJ1-1
cdr3_length: 16
clone_size: .
cdr3_aa: CASSSYVGTGDNEAFF
cdr3_nt: TGTGCCAGCAGCTCGTACGTGGGGACAGGGGATAATGAAGCTTTCTTT

v_call: TRBV28
d_call: TRBD2
j_call: TRBJ2-1
cdr3_length: 15
clone_size: .
cdr3_aa: CASTKGGGAYNEQFF
cdr3_nt: TGTGCCAGCACCAAGGGCGGGGGGGCCTACAATGAGCAGTTCTTC

v_call: TRBV6-2/TRBV6-3
d_call: .
j_call: TRBJ1-2
cdr3_length: 11
clone_size: .
cdr3_aa: CASSVQGGYTF
cdr3_nt: TGTGCCAGCAGCGTCCAAGGAGGCTACACCTTC

v_call: TRBV5-1
d_call: TRBD2
j_call: TRBJ2-7
cdr3_length: 15
clone_size: .
cdr3_aa: CASSFGGGGSAEQYF
cdr3_nt: TGCGCCAGCAGCTTCGGCGGGGGGGGTTCAGCCGAGCAGTACTTC

v_call: TRBV7-2
d_call: .
j_call: TRBJ2-5
cdr3_length: 16
clone_size: once
cdr3_aa: CASSLGHREGQETQYF
cdr3_nt: TGTGCCAGCAGCTTGGGACATCGAGAAGGGCAAGAGACCCAGTACTTC

v_call: TRBV20-1
d_call: .
j_call: TRBJ2-1
cdr3_length: 10
clone_size: once
cdr3_aa: CSARGAEQFF
cdr3_nt: TGCAGTGCTAGGGGGGCTGAGCAGTTCTTC

v_call: TRBV28
d_call: TRBD1
j_call: TRBJ2-3
cdr3_length: 17
clone_size: .
cdr3_aa: CASSESLGTGYTDTQYF
cdr3_nt: TGTGCCAGCAGTGAAAGCCTCGGGACAGGGTACACAGATACGCAGTATTTT

v_call: TRBV27
d_call: TRBD1
j_call: TRBJ2-7
cdr3_length: 14
clone_size: once
cdr3_aa: CASSAGTGGYEQYF
cdr3_nt: TGTGCCAGCAGCGCCGGGACAGGGGGTTACGAGCAGTACTTC

v_call: TRBV19
d_call: .
j_call: TRBJ1-1
cdr3_length: 14
clone_size: .
cdr3_aa: CASSIRNQNTKAFF
cdr3_nt: TGTGCCAGTAGTATACGTAACCAGAACACTAAAGCTTTCTTT

v_call: TRBV5-1
d_call: .
j_call: TRBJ1-2
cdr3_length: 12
clone_size: once
cdr3_aa: CASSPDVLGYTF
cdr3_nt: TGCGCCAGCAGCCCGGATGTACTAGGCTACACCTTC

v_call: TRBV6-5
d_call: .
j_call: TRBJ2-5
cdr3_length: 13
clone_size: .
cdr3_aa: CASTPGTGETQYF
cdr3_nt: TGTGCCAGCACTCCTGGAACGGGAGAGACCCAGTACTTC

v_call: TRBV18
d_call: .
j_call: TRBJ1-2
cdr3_length: 14
clone_size: .
cdr3_aa: CASSPIPGLYGYTF
cdr3_nt: TGTGCCAGCTCCCCTATCCCAGGACTCTATGGCTACACCTTC

v_call: TRBV4-3
d_call: TRBD1
j_call: TRBJ1-3
cdr3_length: 15
clone_size: .
cdr3_aa: CASSQDRVSGNTIYF
cdr3_nt: TGCGCCAGCAGCCAGGACAGGGTTTCTGGAAACACCATATATTTT

v_call: TRBV2
d_call: .
j_call: TRBJ1-1
cdr3_length: 16
clone_size: .
cdr3_aa: CASSIRGFDRATEAFF
cdr3_nt: TGTGCCAGCAGTATTCGGGGATTCGACAGAGCTACTGAAGCTTTCTTT

v_call: TRBV6-6
d_call: .
j_call: TRBJ2-6
cdr3_length: 18
clone_size: once
cdr3_aa: CASSPSDGLGGGANVLTF
cdr3_nt: TGTGCCAGCAGTCCTTCGGACGGGCTGGGGGGTGGGGCCAACGTCCTGACTTTC

v_call: TRBV7-9
d_call: .
j_call: TRBJ1-2
cdr3_length: 14
clone_size: .
cdr3_aa: CASSLGNEQEGYTF
cdr3_nt: TGTGCCAGCAGCTTAGGGAATGAGCAGGAAGGCTACACCTTC

v_call: TRBV9
d_call: .
j_call: TRBJ1-5
cdr3_length: 13
clone_size: .
cdr3_aa: CASSVATGEPQHF
cdr3_nt: TGTGCCAGCAGCGTAGCTACCGGTGAGCCCCAGCATTTT

v_call: TRBV2
d_call: .
j_call: TRBJ2-1
cdr3_length: 17
clone_size: .
cdr3_aa: CASSDPRNSYSYNEQFF
cdr3_nt: TGTGCCAGCAGTGACCCCCGGAACAGCTACTCCTACAATGAGCAGTTCTTC

v_call: TRBV25-1
d_call: .
j_call: TRBJ1-6
cdr3_length: 13
clone_size: .
cdr3_aa: CASRGQPNSPLHF
cdr3_nt: TGTGCCAGCAGAGGACAGCCAAATTCACCCCTCCACTTT

v_call: TRBV5-8
d_call: .
j_call: TRBJ1-5
cdr3_length: 15
clone_size: .
cdr3_aa: CASSRGQISNQPQHF
cdr3_nt: TGTGCCAGCAGCCGTGGACAGATTAGCAATCAGCCCCAGCATTTT

v_call: TRBV6-6
d_call: .
j_call: TRBJ1-4
cdr3_length: 13
clone_size: once
cdr3_aa: CASSDQGKRKLFF
cdr3_nt: TGTGCCAGCAGTGATCAGGGTAAACGAAAACTGTTTTTT

v_call: TRBV5-5
d_call: .
j_call: TRBJ1-5
cdr3_length: 14
clone_size: .
cdr3_aa: CASSLAGINQPQHF
cdr3_nt: TGTGCCAGCAGCTTGGCAGGGATCAATCAGCCCCAGCATTTT

v_call: TRBV2
d_call: TRBD1
j_call: TRBJ2-2
cdr3_length: 15
clone_size: .
cdr3_aa: CASKEDRGYAGELFF
cdr3_nt: TGTGCCAGCAAAGAGGACAGGGGTTATGCCGGGGAGCTGTTTTTT

v_call: TRBV19
d_call: .
j_call: TRBJ1-3
cdr3_length: 15
clone_size: .
cdr3_aa: CASTSDRISGNTIYF
cdr3_nt: TGTGCCAGTACCTCCGACAGGATCTCTGGAAACACCATATATTTT

v_call: TRBV28
d_call: TRBD1
j_call: TRBJ1-5
cdr3_length: 16
clone_size: few
cdr3_aa: CASSLHRGSSNQPQHF
cdr3_nt: TGTGCCAGCAGTTTACACAGGGGCTCTAGCAATCAGCCCCAGCATTTT

v_call: TRBV18
d_call: TRBD1
j_call: TRBJ2-6
cdr3_length: 17
clone_size: once
cdr3_aa: CASSSGQMNSGANVLTF
cdr3_nt: TGTGCCAGCTCCTCGGGACAGATGAACTCTGGGGCCAACGTCCTGACTTTC

v_call: TRBV5-8
d_call: .
j_call: TRBJ2-7
cdr3_length: 13
clone_size: once
cdr3_aa: CASSLDTGNEQYF
cdr3_nt: TGTGCCAGCAGCTTGGATACAGGGAACGAGCAGTACTTC

v_call: TRBV4-3
d_call: .
j_call: TRBJ1-6
cdr3_length: 14
clone_size: once
cdr3_aa: CASSHRTDDSPLHF
cdr3_nt: TGCGCCAGCAGCCACCGGACAGATGATTCACCCCTCCACTTT

v_call: TRBV18
d_call: .
j_call: TRBJ2-2
cdr3_length: 15
clone_size: .
cdr3_aa: CASSPWVAGTGELFF
cdr3_nt: TGTGCCAGCTCTCCCTGGGTAGCCGGCACCGGGGAGCTGTTTTTT

v_call: TRBV7-9
d_call: .
j_call: TRBJ1-4
cdr3_length: 13
clone_size: .
cdr3_aa: CASSLYTDEKLFF
cdr3_nt: TGTGCCAGCAGCTTATACACGGATGAAAAACTGTTTTTT

v_call: TRBV7-8
d_call: .
j_call: TRBJ1-4
cdr3_length: 17
clone_size: few
cdr3_aa: CASSTSGTPFRNEKLFF
cdr3_nt: TGTGCCAGCAGCACTTCCGGGACTCCCTTTCGGAATGAAAAACTGTTTTTT